This is a list of T cell receptor beta chains from one sample in a study of OX40 agonist ivuxolimab in advanced cancers. Assay used: immunoSEQ multiplex PCR; TCRdb lists only in-frame clones, some missing. The table lists 55,000 to 80,000 clones, around 80% of them singletons, with 5.5% in the top ten. Material: CD4+ or CD8+ T cells sorted from blood, obtained in a trial of the OX40 agonist ivuxolimab. These TCRs come from an adult with an advanced solid tumor such as melanoma, head and neck, liver or kidney cancer. CDR3s include the opening cysteine and the closing phenylalanine or tryptophan. D genes are given only for firm matches. Clone size appears in some rows only: once, few, many, or a class for an expanded clone.

clone_size j_call v_call d_call cdr3_aa cdr3_nt
NA TRBJ2-7 TRBV5-3 TRBD1 CARSPGGTGVKYEQYF TGTGCCAGAAGCCCCGGGGGGACAGGGGTAAAGTACGAGCAGTACTTC
NA TRBJ2-3 TRBV5-1 TRBD2 CASSLVGLAGTSTDTQYF TGCGCCAGCAGCTTGGTAGGGCTAGCGGGTACTAGCACAGATACGCAGTATTTT
once TRBJ1-5 TRBV4-3 NA CASSQDGNQPQHF TGCGCCAGCAGCCAAGATGGCAATCAGCCCCAGCATTTT
NA TRBJ2-1 TRBV6-5 TRBD2 CASSSSGGAQNEQFF TGTGCCAGCAGCTCCAGCGGGGGGGCCCAAAATGAGCAGTTCTTC
NA TRBJ2-5 TRBV2 NA CASSLGDRETQYF TGTGCCAGCAGTCTTGGGGATCGGGAGACCCAGTACTTC
few TRBJ2-1 TRBV6-4 TRBD2 CASSDLAGEVNEQFF TGTGCCAGCAGTGATTTAGCGGGAGAGGTGAATGAGCAGTTCTTC
NA TRBJ2-3 TRBV9 TRBD2 CASSPLAGADSFLDTQYF TGTGCCAGCAGCCCACTAGCGGGAGCCGACTCATTCTTGGATACGCAGTATTTT
NA TRBJ2-5 TRBV28 TRBD1 CASSQRTGDSRETQYF TGTGCCAGCAGTCAGCGGACAGGCGACTCCAGGGAGACCCAGTACTTC
NA TRBJ2-3 TRBV4-2 NA CASSQGTAEDTQYF TGTGCCAGCAGCCAAGGGACAGCTGAAGATACGCAGTATTTT
NA TRBJ2-3 TRBV29-1 NA CSVVPITDTQYF TGCAGCGTTGTACCGATCACAGATACGCAGTATTTT
NA TRBJ1-6 TRBV6-4 NA CASSDSPGNSPLHF TGTGCCAGCAGTGACTCTCCGGGGAATTCACCCCTCCACTTT
NA TRBJ1-5 TRBV18 NA CASSRTVGDQPQHF TGTGCCAGCTCACGGACAGTTGGGGATCAGCCCCAGCATTTT
NA TRBJ1-2 TRBV15 NA CATSRGQGTNYGYTF TGTGCCACCAGCAGAGGACAAGGCACTAACTATGGCTACACCTTC
NA TRBJ1-1 TRBV7-2 NA CASSHRGSYTEAFF TGTGCCAGCAGCCACCGGGGAAGCTACACTGAAGCTTTCTTT
once TRBJ1-6 TRBV6-1 NA CASSDTTAGSYNSPLHF TGTGCCAGCAGTGATACTACTGCCGGCTCCTATAATTCACCCCTCCACTTT
NA TRBJ2-2 TRBV4-1 NA CASSGSGQAANTGELFF TGCGCCAGCAGCGGATCCGGCCAGGCCGCGAACACCGGGGAGCTGTTTTTT
NA TRBJ1-1 TRBV6-5 NA CASATPAGNTEAFF TGTGCCAGCGCGACCCCGGCGGGGAACACTGAAGCTTTCTTT
NA TRBJ2-1 TRBV10-3 TRBD2 CAISDRGGARNEQFF TGTGCCATCAGTGATCGGGGGGGGGCCCGCAATGAGCAGTTCTTC
NA TRBJ2-5 TRBV6-4 NA CASIRGGETQYF TGTGCCAGCATTAGGGGGGGAGAGACCCAGTACTTC
NA TRBJ2-1 TRBV7-3 TRBD1 CASSLDRGSYNEQFF TGTGCCAGCAGCTTAGACAGGGGCTCCTACAATGAGCAGTTCTTC